Shown below are 12 T cell receptor beta chains from a single sample sequenced in a study of glioma-infiltrating T cells. Amplification of TCR alpha and beta CDR3 regions from RNA used iRepertoire nested multiplex PCR. TCRdb re-called the multiplex PCR reads through MiXCR, storing one row per CDR3 protein. The sample consists of over 70,000 distinct CDR3 sequences, approximately 22% of them appearing once. What was sequenced was glioma tissue, nonneoplastic brain tissue, or PBMCs (not recorded which). The receptors were gathered from a human donor with low-grade glioma or glioblastoma, undergoing nonglioma brain surgery, or in good health (not recorded which).

This clonotype has at least ten counts. The chain links TRBV10-3 to TRBJ2-7; 9 nucleotides agree with TRBD2. Trimming cost V 3 bases and J 5 bases; bases outside gene matches: 8. Germline CDR1 is ENHRY and CDR2 is SYGVKD. There are 15 residues in the CDR3. This CDR3 reads CAISEGGRVNDEQYF. The CDR3 DNA follows: TGTGCCATCAGTGAAGGCGGGAGGGTTAATGACGAGCAGTACTTC.

This clonotype was observed at least ten times. The rearrangement joins TRBV15 to TRBJ2-5; no clear D gene. The CDR3 has 13 amino acids. Germline CDR1 is LNHNV and CDR2 is YYDKDF (reference sequence). V was trimmed by 0 bases and J by 4 bases, leaving 6 bases between them. The CDR3 sequence is CATSRDLGETQYF. For the CDR3, the DNA is TGTGCCACCAGCAGAGATTTGGGAGAGACCCAGTACTTC.

This clonotype was seen at least ten times. The chain recombines TRBV20-1 with TRBJ2-5; D remains ambiguous. V dropped 0 bases and J dropped 2 bases, with 13 bases sitting between them. The CDR3 sequence is 15 residues long. Germline V gives CDR1 DFQATT, CDR2 SNEGSKA (reference sequence). CDR3 region: CSARDFSLPQETQYF. In DNA form, the CDR3 reads TGCAGTGCTAGAGATTTCAGCCTGCCGCAAGAGACCCAGTACTTC.

At least ten counts were recorded for this clonotype. V gene TRBV20-1 combines with J gene TRBJ2-7; D is ambiguous. CDR3 size: 12 residues. The germline gives CDR1 DFQATT, CDR2 SNEGSKA (reference sequence). V lost 4 bases to trimming and J lost 4 bases, with 11 bases between them. Here the CDR3 DNA reads TGCAGTGCTATCGGCGGTCGGTACGAGCAGTACTTC. Its protein is CSAIGGRYEQYF.

This clonotype has a handful of counts. The V and J genes are TRBV12-3 or TRBV12-4 and TRBJ1-5; no clear D. With 2 bases removed from V and 5 bases from J, the gap between germline ends came to 10 bases. The CDR3 consists of 14 residues. CDR3 in amino acids: CASSLRFGDQPQHF. In DNA, the CDR3 is TGTGCCAGCAGTTTAAGGTTCGGGGATCAGCCCCAGCATTTT.

A word on this clonotype: A read error may produce the germline difference seen at one junction end. The rearrangement links TRBV6-6 to TRBJ1-1; D is possibly TRBD1 (5 bases). The germline gives CDR1 MNHNY, CDR2 SVGAGI (reference sequence). The CDR3 consists of 11 residues. This chain's CDR3 is CGSRQDSEAFF. CDR3 nucleotide sequence: TGTGGCAGCAGACAAGACAGTGAAGCTTTCTTT.

This clonotype has more than one count but fewer than ten. The V and J genes are TRBV2 and TRBJ2-1, with 7 bases that match TRBD2. This CDR3 spans 14 amino acids. CDR1 SNHLY and CDR2 FYNNEI come from the germline V gene. The V segment lost 7 bases and the J segment 5 bases; nucleotides outside the gene matches: 8. CDR3 DNA sequence: TGTGCCAGCACTGACAGAGCGGGGAACAATGAGCAGTTCTTC. Its translation: CASTDRAGNNEQFF. Combining the CDR3 with reference TRBV2 and TRBJ2-1 gives the whole variable domain EPEVTQTPSHQVTQMGQEVILRCVPISNHLYFYWYRQILGQKVEFLVSFYNNEISEKSEIFDDQFSVERPDGSNFTLKIRSTKLEDSAMYFCASTDRAGNNEQFFGPGTRLTVL.

This clonotype came up many times. The rearrangement links TRBV18 to TRBJ2-3; TRBD1 matches at 9 bases. CDR1 is KGHSH, CDR2 LQKENI, per germline. J gave up 4 bases and V 6 bases, and 11 bases lay outside the gene matches. The CDR3 has 16 residues. CDR3 DNA sequence: TGTGCCAGCTCTTTGAACCCGGGACAGGGCTCAGATACGCAGTATTTT. Encoded protein: CASSLNPGQGSDTQYF.

V is TRBV14 and J is TRBJ1-1, with D possibly being TRBD1 (6 bases). Trimming pared 4 bases from V and 3 bases from J, leaving 18 bases between. The germline V gene encodes CDR1 SGHDN and CDR2 FVKESK. The CDR3 covers 16 residues. The CDR3 nucleotides read TGTGCCAGCAGCCGAACTACAGGGTTCGTGGACACTGAAGCTTTCTTT. It is translated as CASSRTTGFVDTEAFF.

This clonotype came up many times. The chain combines TRBV4-1 with TRBJ2-5; D is unresolved. The CDR3 consists of 15 residues. Trimming left V 3 bases short and J 9 bases short, with 20 bases between. Germline V gene lookup returns CDR1 MGHRA and CDR2 YSYEKL. CDR3: CASSQGSAPVLAQYF. For the CDR3, the DNA is TGCGCCAGCAGCCAGGGATCGGCCCCCGTGTTGGCCCAGTACTTC.

This clonotype was seen at least ten times. The V and J genes are TRBV7-2 and TRBJ2-5; D gene ambiguous. V lost 2 bases to trimming and J lost 11 bases, with 12 bases between them. The CDR3 runs to 12 residues. Germline V gene lookup returns CDR1 SGHTA and CDR2 FQGNSA. The CDR3 bases are TGTGCCAGCAGCTTATCAACGGGTTCACAGTACTTC. The encoded protein is CASSLSTGSQYF.

This clonotype showed up many times. V usage is TRBV7-2 and J usage is TRBJ2-3, with 7 bases aligning to TRBD2. Losses at the gene ends were 3 bases for V and 0 bases for J; bases not matched to a gene: 3. The CDR3 sequence is 15 residues long. Germline lookup yields CDR1 SGHTA and CDR2 FQGNSA. The CDR3 coding sequence is TGTGCCAGCAGCTTTGGAGCGGGAAGCACAGATACGCAGTATTTT. Translating gives CASSFGAGSTDTQYF.